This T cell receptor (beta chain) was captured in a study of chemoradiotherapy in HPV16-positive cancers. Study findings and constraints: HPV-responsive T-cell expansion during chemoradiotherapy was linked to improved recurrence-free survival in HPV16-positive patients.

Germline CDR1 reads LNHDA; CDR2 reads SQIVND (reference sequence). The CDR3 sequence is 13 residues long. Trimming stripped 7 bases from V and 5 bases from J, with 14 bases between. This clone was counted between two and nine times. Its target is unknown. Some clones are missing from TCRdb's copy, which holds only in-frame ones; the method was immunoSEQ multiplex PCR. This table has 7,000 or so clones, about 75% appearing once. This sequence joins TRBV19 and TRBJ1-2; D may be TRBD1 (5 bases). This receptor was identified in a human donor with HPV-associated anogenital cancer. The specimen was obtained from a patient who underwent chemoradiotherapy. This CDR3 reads CASTPRDRYGYTF. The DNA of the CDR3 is TGTGCCAGTACCCCACGGGACCGATATGGCTACACCTTC.